This T cell receptor (beta chain) is from a study of OX40 agonist ivuxolimab in advanced cancers. The CDR3 extends over 16 amino acids. The V gene lost 3 bases and the J gene lost 3 bases, with 15 bases spanning the gap. Germline loops: CDR1 SGHTA, CDR2 FQGNSA. The table lists this clone with a count of one. Some clones are missing from TCRdb's copy, which holds only in-frame ones; the method was immunoSEQ multiplex PCR. The sample has 60,000 to 65,000 clones, approximately 90% seen once. This chain links TRBV7-2 with TRBJ2-1; D unresolved. This receptor was identified in an adult with an advanced solid tumor such as melanoma, head and neck, liver or kidney cancer. The sequenced sample was CD4+ or CD8+ T cells sorted from blood, obtained in a trial of the OX40 agonist ivuxolimab. DNA for the CDR3: TGTGCCAGCAGCTTCCTCGGGCTCCACATCTACAATGAGCAGTTCTTC. Encoded protein: CASSFLGLHIYNEQFF.